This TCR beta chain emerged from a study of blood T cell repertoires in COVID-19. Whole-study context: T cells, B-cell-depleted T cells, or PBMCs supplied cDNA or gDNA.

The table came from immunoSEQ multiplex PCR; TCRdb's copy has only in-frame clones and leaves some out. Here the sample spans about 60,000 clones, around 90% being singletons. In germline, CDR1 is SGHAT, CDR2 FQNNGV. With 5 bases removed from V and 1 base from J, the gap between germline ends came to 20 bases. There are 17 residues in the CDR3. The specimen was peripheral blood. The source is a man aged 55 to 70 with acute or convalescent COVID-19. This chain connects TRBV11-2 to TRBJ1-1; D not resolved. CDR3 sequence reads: CASSPRGSRTPNTEAFF. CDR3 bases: TGTGCCAGCAGCCCCCGCGGTTCAAGAACTCCGAACACTGAAGCTTTCTTT.